These T cell receptor beta chains were read from a single sample in a study of PD-L1 blockade in urothelial cancer. The repertoire was sequenced with immunoSEQ multiplex PCR; TCRdb's copy has only in-frame clones and lacks some. The data show just over 50,000 clones, approximately 81% seen once. Sequenced material: PBMCs, taken around atezolizumab (anti-PD-L1) treatment. The receptors were gathered from a man in his 70s with urothelial cancer. CDR3s include the opening cysteine and the closing phenylalanine or tryptophan. A D gene is named only where the DNA matches it firmly. Clone sizes are given selectively: once, few, many, or a class where the clone is expanded.

V gene	clone size	J gene	D gene	CDR3 DNA	CDR3 protein
TRBV30	few	TRBJ1-5	NA	TGTGCCTGGAGTGTACTGGGCAGGAACCAGCCCCAGCATTTT	CAWSVLGRNQPQHF
TRBV21-1	NA	TRBJ2-2	NA	TGTGCCAGCACCAGGCCCCCTTGGGACCGGGAGGTGATAGGGGAGCTGTTTTTT	CASTRPPWDREVIGELFF
TRBV19	NA	TRBJ2-1	NA	TGTGCCAGTAGTATAGGTGGAGGGAATGAGCAGTTCTTC	CASSIGGGNEQFF
TRBV28	once	TRBJ1-5	TRBD1	TGTGCCAGCTCCCGACAGGGGGCGATGAGCAATCAGCCCCAGCATTTT	CASSRQGAMSNQPQHF
TRBV4-2	once	TRBJ1-4	NA	TGTGCCAGCAGCCAAGACGCGGGGTCAGCAACTAATGAAAAACTGTTTTTT	CASSQDAGSATNEKLFF
TRBV5-1	NA	TRBJ2-2	NA	TGCGCCAGCAGCATCGGACAGTGGGGGACCGGGGAGCTGTTTTTT	CASSIGQWGTGELFF
TRBV7-2	many	TRBJ2-5	NA	TGTGCCAGCAGCTTAGGCCACTCAACCCCAACCCAGTACTTC	CASSLGHSTPTQYF
TRBV7-6	NA	TRBJ2-7	TRBD2	TGTGCCAGCAGCTCTGGACTAGCGGAGACCCTCTACGAGCAGTACTTC	CASSSGLAETLYEQYF
TRBV4-2	NA	TRBJ2-2	NA	TGTGCCAGCAGCCAAGAGGTTCGGCTAGCCACCGGGGAGCTGTTTTTT	CASSQEVRLATGELFF
TRBV30	NA	TRBJ2-3	TRBD1	TGTGCCTGGAGTGGGTGGGACAGGGAAACAGATACGCAGTATTTT	CAWSGWDRETDTQYF
TRBV5-6	NA	TRBJ1-5	NA	TGTGCCAGCAGCTTGAAGCCCGGGGGGCCCCAGCATTTT	CASSLKPGGPQHF
TRBV5-6	NA	TRBJ2-2	TRBD1	TGTGCCAGCAGCTTATTACAGGGGGTCATCACCGGGGAGCTGTTTTTT	CASSLLQGVITGELFF
TRBV6-5	NA	TRBJ1-2	TRBD1	TGTGCCAGCAGTTACCAGGGGGCTCTCTATGGCTACACCTTC	CASSYQGALYGYTF
TRBV19	NA	TRBJ2-2	TRBD1	TGTGCCAGTAGTATAGGACAGGGTTCGAACACCGGGGAGCTGTTTTTT	CASSIGQGSNTGELFF
TRBV5-1	NA	TRBJ2-3	TRBD2	TGCGCCAGCAGCCAAGGACTAGCGGGGGGTAGCACAGATACGCAGTATTTT	CASSQGLAGGSTDTQYF
TRBV21-1	few	TRBJ2-5	NA	TGTGCCAGCAGACCTAGTTGTCAGGGTGGCGTGACCCAGTACTTC	CASRPSCQGGVTQYF
TRBV7-2	NA	TRBJ2-3	TRBD2	TGTGCCAGCAGCCCGCTTGCGGGAGAGAATACAGATACGCAGTATTTT	CASSPLAGENTDTQYF
TRBV27	NA	TRBJ2-7	NA	TGTGCCAGCAGTTTACAGATTTTCTACGAGCAGTACTTC	CASSLQIFYEQYF
TRBV18	few	TRBJ1-4	TRBD1	TGTGCCAGCTCACCCACAGGGGCAGTCGGTGAAAAACTGTTTTTT	CASSPTGAVGEKLFF
TRBV28	few	TRBJ1-5	NA	TGTGCCAGCTGGGACGGAGGGTCATGGAATCAGCCCCAGCATTTT	CASWDGGSWNQPQHF
TRBV19	medium-sized	TRBJ2-1	NA	TGTGCCAGACCAATGGACAGGGGGACTAGCTCTGGCAATGAGCAGTTCTTC	CARPMDRGTSSGNEQFF
TRBV5-4	NA	TRBJ2-1	TRBD2	TGTGCCAGCAGCCCGCCTCGGCGGGAGGGGAAGGAGCAGTTCTTC	CASSPPRREGKEQFF
TRBV7-9	NA	TRBJ2-2	TRBD1	TGTGCCAGCAGGTCAGACAGGGGTACCGGGGAGCTGTTTTTT	CASRSDRGTGELFF
TRBV28	once	TRBJ2-5	TRBD2	TGTGCCAGCAGTCCTTTAGCGGGAGGAGGTCGAGAGACCCAGTACTTC	CASSPLAGGGRETQYF
TRBV28	many	TRBJ1-2	NA	TGTGCCAGCAGTTTATGGGCAGGGGACTATGGCTACACCTTC	CASSLWAGDYGYTF
TRBV2	NA	TRBJ1-2	NA	TGTGCCACCAAGGACGGGAGGGACTATGGCTACACCTTC	CATKDGRDYGYTF
TRBV7-9	NA	TRBJ1-1	NA	TGTGCCAGCAGCCTCCGGTACAGGGACCCTGAAGCTTTCTTT	CASSLRYRDPEAFF
TRBV27	NA	TRBJ1-1	NA	TGTGCCAGCGGACTAAGGAGGAGCGGCACTGAAGCTTTCTTT	CASGLRRSGTEAFF
TRBV18	NA	TRBJ2-1	TRBD2	TGTGCCAGCTCACCGGGACTAGCGAATGAGCAGTTCTTC	CASSPGLANEQFF
TRBV2	once	TRBJ2-2	NA	TGTGCCAGCGATGTGAAGGGGACGAACACCGGGGAGCTGTTTTTT	CASDVKGTNTGELFF
TRBV6-1	NA	TRBJ2-7	NA	TGTGCCAGCAGTGTCAACAGAGCCTACGAGCAGTACTTC	CASSVNRAYEQYF
TRBV7-8	few	TRBJ1-2	NA	TGTGCCAGCAGCCCCTTTCGGGTTACCCCAGCTAACTATGGCTACACCTTC	CASSPFRVTPANYGYTF
TRBV7-9	NA	TRBJ2-1	NA	TGTGCCAGCAGTATACCAGGTTACAATGAGCAGTTCTTC	CASSIPGYNEQFF
TRBV7-8	once	TRBJ1-4	TRBD1	TGTGCCAGCGGTCGTGACAGGGGGCGCCTTGAAAAACTGTTTTTT	CASGRDRGRLEKLFF
TRBV6-1	NA	TRBJ2-1	NA	TGTGCCAGCAGTGAATTTGTGGTAGCAAGCAATGAGCAGTTCTTC	CASSEFVVASNEQFF
TRBV11-2	once	TRBJ2-7	TRBD1	TGTGCCAGCAGCCCCGACAGGGGCGAGCAGTACTTC	CASSPDRGEQYF
TRBV14	once	TRBJ1-3	NA	TGTGCCAGCACTGTGGCAGGGAAAAAAACCATATATTTT	CASTVAGKKTIYF
TRBV27	NA	TRBJ2-1	TRBD1	TGTGCCAGCAGTCATGGGACAGGTTCCTACAATGAGCAGTTCTTC	CASSHGTGSYNEQFF
TRBV19	NA	TRBJ1-2	TRBD1	TGTGCCAGTAGTATAGGAGACAGGGGCAACTATGGCTACACCTTC	CASSIGDRGNYGYTF
TRBV4-3	NA	TRBJ2-7	TRBD1	TGCGCCAGCAGCCAAGATGGACAGGGAACCTCCTACGAGCAGTACTTC	CASSQDGQGTSYEQYF
TRBV28	NA	TRBJ1-4	NA	TGTGCCAGCAGCGGGGCGACAGGTTATTTAGAAAAACTGTTTTTT	CASSGATGYLEKLFF
TRBV18	NA	TRBJ2-2	TRBD1	TGTGCCAGCTCACCATCCGGGACAGGGAACACCGGGGAGCTGTTTTTT	CASSPSGTGNTGELFF
TRBV2	NA	TRBJ2-7	TRBD2	TGTGCCAGCAGGGACTTAGCGGGAGTAAGCTACGAGCAGTACTTC	CASRDLAGVSYEQYF
TRBV9	once	TRBJ2-1	TRBD2	TGTGCCAGCAGCGTAGTCCCCCTTAGCGGGAGCGCGGCCCCCTACAATGAGCAGTTCTTC	CASSVVPLSGSAAPYNEQFF
TRBV19	NA	TRBJ2-3	TRBD2	TGTGCCAGTTCCACCCTAAGGGGTAGCGGGGGGTCTAGCACAGATACGCAGTATTTT	CASSTLRGSGGSSTDTQYF
TRBV11-2	once	TRBJ2-7	NA	TGTGCCAGCAGCTTAGGGCTCGGCTGGAGCTCCTACGAGCAGTACTTC	CASSLGLGWSSYEQYF
TRBV25-1	once	TRBJ1-4	TRBD1	TGTGCCAGCAGCGATAGGGACAGCGCTAATGAAAAACTGTTTTTT	CASSDRDSANEKLFF
TRBV28	NA	TRBJ1-5	TRBD1	TGTGCCAGCAGTGTGGACAGGGGTAGAGTGCAGCCCCAGCATTTT	CASSVDRGRVQPQHF
TRBV7-2	NA	TRBJ2-3	TRBD1	TGTGCCAGCAGCTTACAGAGTGGGACAGCGCATTATTTT	CASSLQSGTAHYF
TRBV9	NA	TRBJ1-2	TRBD1	TGTGCCAGCAGCGTAGACACCGGACAGGATTATGGCTACACCTTC	CASSVDTGQDYGYTF
TRBV21-1	NA	TRBJ1-4	NA	TGTGCCAGCAGCAAAGGGGGGGTTCGGGAAAATGAAAAACTGTTTTTT	CASSKGGVRENEKLFF
TRBV7-9	NA	TRBJ2-3	NA	TGTGCCAGCAGCTTAGACAGTAGCACAGATACGCAGTATTTT	CASSLDSSTDTQYF
TRBV19	many	TRBJ1-5	NA	TGTGCCAGTACCATCTCACGAAACAGTCATCAGCCCCAGCATTTT	CASTISRNSHQPQHF